The T cell receptor beta chain under discussion was sequenced for a study of beta chain features in type 1 diabetes. Overall study findings and caveats: TCRB CDR3 length was moderately but significantly reduced in all four CD4+ subsets of Type 1 diabetes patients. When VDJ junctions were examined, type 1 diabetes patients showed fewer insertions and more deletions. Naive, central memory and Treg TCRB repertoires seemed to resemble each other more closely in patients than they did in healthy donors.

As to this clone: Antigen specificity is unknown.

A single heparinised draw of about 100 mL on average was taken per donor. Based on CD45RO/CCR7/CD25/CD127/CD95/CD27, CD4+ regulatory, stem cell-like memory, naive and central memory cells were sorted. Sequenced material consisted of expressed TCRB transcripts (all of the isolated RNA was reverse transcribed). Clones were read by immunoSEQ multiplex PCR, and TCRdb kept only the in-frame ones, dropping some. The repertoire consists of around 130,000 clones, with around 15% occurring once and the leading ten covering 2% to 3%. The sample taken for sequencing was central memory CD4+ T cells from blood. This sequence was found in a man aged 25 to 40 with type 1 diabetes.

This CDR3 is CASSILADNEQFF. CDR3 nucleotides: TGTGCCAGTAGTATACTAGCGGACAATGAGCAGTTCTTC. V and J are TRBV19 and TRBJ2-1, with 7 bases aligning to TRBD2. The CDR3 consists of 13 residues. From germline, CDR1 is LNHDA and CDR2 SQIVND (reference sequence). V lost 2 bases, J lost 5 bases, and 0 bases stayed unmatched.